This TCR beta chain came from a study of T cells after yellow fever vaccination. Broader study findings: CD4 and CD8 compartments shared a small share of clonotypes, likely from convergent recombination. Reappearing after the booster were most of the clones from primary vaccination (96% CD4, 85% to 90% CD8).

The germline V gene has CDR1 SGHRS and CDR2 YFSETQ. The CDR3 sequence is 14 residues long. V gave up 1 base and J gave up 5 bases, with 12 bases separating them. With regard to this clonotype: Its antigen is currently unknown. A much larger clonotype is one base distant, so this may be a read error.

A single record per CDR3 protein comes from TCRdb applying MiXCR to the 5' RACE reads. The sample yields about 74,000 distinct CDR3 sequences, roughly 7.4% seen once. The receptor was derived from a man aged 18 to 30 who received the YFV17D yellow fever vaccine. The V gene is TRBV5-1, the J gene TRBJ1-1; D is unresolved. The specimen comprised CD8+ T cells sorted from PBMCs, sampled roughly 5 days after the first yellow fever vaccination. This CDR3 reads CASSLSGRKTEAFF. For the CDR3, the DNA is TGCGCCAGCAGCTTGTCTGGAAGGAAAACTGAAGCTTTCTTT.